A selection of T cell receptor beta chains follows, all from one sample in a study of T-cell memory formation after mild COVID-19. From the 5' RACE reads, TCRdb called clonotypes with MiXCR, one entry per CDR3 protein. Here the sample spans 350,000 to 400,000 distinct CDR3 sequences, around 14% being singletons. The specimen sequenced was PBMCs or a T cell subset sorted from them (not recorded which). The receptors derive from a man aged 18 to 35 who had mild COVID-19 (a few samples of this study predate the infection). Cell type and time point are not known. Each CDR3 is given with its conserved first and last residue. The D gene is left open where the match is weak. For some rows the clone size is stated as once, few or many, or as a class when expanded; others skip it.

clone_size: few; v_call: TRBV10-3; d_call: NA; j_call: TRBJ1-5; cdr3_nt: TGTGCCATCAGTGAGTCTAAAGGGAACAATCAGCCCCAGCATTTT; cdr3_aa: CAISESKGNNQPQHF
clone_size: NA; v_call: TRBV7-2; d_call: NA; j_call: TRBJ2-7; cdr3_nt: TGTGCCAGCAGCTTTCGTACACGCTACGAGCAGTACTTC; cdr3_aa: CASSFRTRYEQYF
clone_size: few; v_call: TRBV5-6; d_call: NA; j_call: TRBJ2-5; cdr3_nt: TGTGCCAGCAGACCCAAGGGAGGCCACCAAGAGACCCAGTACTTC; cdr3_aa: CASRPKGGHQETQYF
clone_size: NA; v_call: TRBV11-2; d_call: NA; j_call: TRBJ2-5; cdr3_nt: TGTGCCAGCAGCTCCGTACGGGGGAAGGAGACCCAGTACTTC; cdr3_aa: CASSSVRGKETQYF
clone_size: NA; v_call: TRBV20-1; d_call: NA; j_call: TRBJ2-1; cdr3_nt: TGCAGTGCTACTGTAGCGACCTCCTACAATGAGCAGTTCTTC; cdr3_aa: CSATVATSYNEQFF
clone_size: few; v_call: TRBV20-1; d_call: TRBD1; j_call: TRBJ1-4; cdr3_nt: TGCAGTGCTCCGGGACAGGGTAATGAAAAACTGTTTTTT; cdr3_aa: CSAPGQGNEKLFF
clone_size: NA; v_call: TRBV4-1; d_call: TRBD1; j_call: TRBJ2-2; cdr3_nt: TGCGCCAGCAGCCAACTTCCCGGACAGGGAACCGGGGAGCTGTTTTTT; cdr3_aa: CASSQLPGQGTGELFF
clone_size: few; v_call: TRBV7-9; d_call: TRBD2; j_call: TRBJ2-1; cdr3_nt: TGTGCCAGCAGCTTAGAGTTGGGGACTAGGCAGTTCTTC; cdr3_aa: CASSLELGTRQFF
clone_size: few; v_call: TRBV6-6; d_call: NA; j_call: TRBJ1-6; cdr3_nt: TGTGCCAGCAGCAACCTCGGGACACTAGCTTTT; cdr3_aa: CASSNLGTLAF
clone_size: few; v_call: TRBV30; d_call: NA; j_call: TRBJ2-5; cdr3_nt: TGTGCCTGGAGTGTACCAGGGCGTGAGACCCAGTACTTC; cdr3_aa: CAWSVPGRETQYF
clone_size: NA; v_call: TRBV7-9; d_call: NA; j_call: TRBJ2-5; cdr3_nt: TGTGCCAGCAGCTTTACGGCAAATCAAGAGACCCAGTACTTC; cdr3_aa: CASSFTANQETQYF
clone_size: NA; v_call: TRBV12-3/TRBV12-4; d_call: TRBD2; j_call: TRBJ2-5; cdr3_nt: TGTGCCAGCAGCGACTCCGGGACTAGCGGAGAGACCCAGTACTTC; cdr3_aa: CASSDSGTSGETQYF
clone_size: NA; v_call: TRBV19; d_call: NA; j_call: TRBJ1-2; cdr3_nt: TGTGCCAGTACCCCAAGGCAGGGCAGCTATGGCTACACCTTC; cdr3_aa: CASTPRQGSYGYTF
clone_size: NA; v_call: TRBV4-1; d_call: NA; j_call: TRBJ2-3; cdr3_nt: TGCGCCAGCAGCCCACGAGGGGATCGCACAGATACGCAGTATTTT; cdr3_aa: CASSPRGDRTDTQYF
clone_size: NA; v_call: TRBV30; d_call: TRBD1; j_call: TRBJ1-2; cdr3_nt: TGTGCCTGGAGGGGGGCCCTTACAGGGGGACTCTACACCTTC; cdr3_aa: CAWRGALTGGLYTF
clone_size: few; v_call: TRBV7-9; d_call: TRBD1; j_call: TRBJ1-5; cdr3_nt: TGTGCCAGCAGCAAGGGGACAGGTCGTATTACGTATCAGCCCCAGCATTTT; cdr3_aa: CASSKGTGRITYQPQHF
clone_size: NA; v_call: TRBV20-1; d_call: TRBD1; j_call: TRBJ1-2; cdr3_nt: TGCAGTACCTGGAGGGGACAGAGAACCGGAGGCTACACCTTC; cdr3_aa: CSTWRGQRTGGYTF
clone_size: NA; v_call: TRBV4-3; d_call: NA; j_call: TRBJ2-1; cdr3_nt: TGCGCCAGCAGCCAAGATCCAGGGGGGACTGGGGACAATGAGCAGTTCTTC; cdr3_aa: CASSQDPGGTGDNEQFF
clone_size: NA; v_call: TRBV28; d_call: TRBD1; j_call: TRBJ1-1; cdr3_nt: TGTGCCAGCAGTACCCTCACAGGGGGCACTGAAGCTTTCTTT; cdr3_aa: CASSTLTGGTEAFF
clone_size: NA; v_call: TRBV29-1; d_call: NA; j_call: TRBJ1-2; cdr3_nt: TGCAGCGTTGGCAGGGCCTATGGCTGCACCTTC; cdr3_aa: CSVGRAYGCTF
clone_size: NA; v_call: TRBV6-5; d_call: NA; j_call: TRBJ1-5; cdr3_nt: TGTGCCAGCAGTTACTCGAGGTGGTTCTCTCAGCCCCAGCATTTT; cdr3_aa: CASSYSRWFSQPQHF
clone_size: many; v_call: TRBV7-2; d_call: TRBD1; j_call: TRBJ2-3; cdr3_nt: TGTGCCAGCAGCTTGGGACAGAAAGATACGCAGTATTTT; cdr3_aa: CASSLGQKDTQYF
clone_size: NA; v_call: TRBV7-9; d_call: TRBD1; j_call: TRBJ2-6; cdr3_nt: TGTGCCAGCAGCTTAGCGACAGGGGGAGGCTCTGGGGCCAACGTCCTGACTTTC; cdr3_aa: CASSLATGGGSGANVLTF